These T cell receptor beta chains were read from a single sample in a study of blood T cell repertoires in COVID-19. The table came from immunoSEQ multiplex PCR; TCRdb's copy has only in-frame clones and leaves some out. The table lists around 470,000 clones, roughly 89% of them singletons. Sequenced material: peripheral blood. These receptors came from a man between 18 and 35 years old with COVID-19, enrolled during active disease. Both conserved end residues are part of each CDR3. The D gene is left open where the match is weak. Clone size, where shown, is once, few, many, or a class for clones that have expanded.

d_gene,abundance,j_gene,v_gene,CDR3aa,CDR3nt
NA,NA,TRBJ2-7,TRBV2,CASSEALGGVPYEQYF,TGTGCCAGCAGTGAAGCGCTGGGGGGAGTCCCCTACGAGCAGTACTTC
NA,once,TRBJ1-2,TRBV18,CASSPRGGEYGYTF,TGTGCCAGCTCACCAAGGGGGGGTGAATATGGCTACACCTTC
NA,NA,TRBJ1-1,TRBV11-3,CASSFTSQGTEAFF,TGTGCCAGCAGCTTTACAAGTCAGGGCACTGAAGCTTTCTTT
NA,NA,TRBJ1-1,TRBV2,CASRTDRNTEAFF,TGTGCCAGCAGAACGGACAGAAACACTGAAGCTTTCTTT
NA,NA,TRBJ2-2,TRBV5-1,CASSEIPTRTGELFF,TGCGCCAGCAGCGAGATACCGACTAGGACCGGGGAGCTGTTTTTT
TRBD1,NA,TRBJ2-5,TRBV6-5,CASSTGTGGETQYF,TGTGCCAGCAGTACCGGGACAGGGGGCGAGACCCAGTACTTC
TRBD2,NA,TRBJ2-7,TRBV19,CASSIDAREAYEQYF,TGTGCCAGTAGTATTGACGCGCGGGAGGCCTACGAGCAGTACTTC
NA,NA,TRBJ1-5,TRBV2,CASRGVGNQPQHF,TGTGCCAGCAGAGGGGTGGGAAATCAGCCCCAGCATTTT
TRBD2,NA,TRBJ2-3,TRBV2,CASSKTSGSRSDTQYF,TGTGCCAGCAGTAAGACTAGCGGGAGTCGTTCAGATACGCAGTATTTT
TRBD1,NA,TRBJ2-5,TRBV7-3,CASSPKSRGSPSVETQYF,TGTGCCAGCAGCCCCAAATCCAGGGGGTCGCCATCGGTGGAGACCCAGTACTTC
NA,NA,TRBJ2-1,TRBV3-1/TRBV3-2,CASSLHSQGNEQFF,TGTGCCAGCAGCCTTCACTCCCAGGGGAATGAGCAGTTCTTC
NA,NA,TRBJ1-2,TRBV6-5,CASSYAGYGYTF,TGTGCCAGCAGTTACGCGGGCTATGGCTACACCTTC
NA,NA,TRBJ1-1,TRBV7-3,CASRQDRETEAFF,TGTGCCAGCAGACAGGATAGGGAAACTGAAGCTTTCTTT
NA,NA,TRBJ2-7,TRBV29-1,CSVVRQGEQYF,TGCAGCGTTGTGCGGCAAGGAGAGCAGTACTTC
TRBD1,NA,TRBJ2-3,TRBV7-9,CASSLDTGGRDTQYF,TGTGCCAGCAGCTTAGATACAGGGGGCAGAGATACGCAGTATTTT
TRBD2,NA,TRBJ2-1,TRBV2,CASSVTSGIYNEQFF,TGTGCCAGCAGTGTGACTAGCGGGATCTACAATGAGCAGTTCTTC
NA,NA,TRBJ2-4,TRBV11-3,CASSLDPTGGNIQYF,TGTGCCAGCAGCTTAGATCCAACTGGAGGGAACATTCAGTACTTC
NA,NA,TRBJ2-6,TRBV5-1,CASSLQNPSGANVLTF,TGCGCCAGCAGCTTACAGAACCCCTCTGGGGCCAACGTCCTGACTTTC
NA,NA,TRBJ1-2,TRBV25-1,CASQPPTGYYGYTF,TGTGCCAGCCAACCACCGACAGGCTACTATGGCTACACCTTC
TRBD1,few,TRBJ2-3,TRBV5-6,CASSFVDRGITDTQYF,TGTGCCAGCAGCTTCGTGGACAGGGGAATCACAGATACGCAGTATTTT